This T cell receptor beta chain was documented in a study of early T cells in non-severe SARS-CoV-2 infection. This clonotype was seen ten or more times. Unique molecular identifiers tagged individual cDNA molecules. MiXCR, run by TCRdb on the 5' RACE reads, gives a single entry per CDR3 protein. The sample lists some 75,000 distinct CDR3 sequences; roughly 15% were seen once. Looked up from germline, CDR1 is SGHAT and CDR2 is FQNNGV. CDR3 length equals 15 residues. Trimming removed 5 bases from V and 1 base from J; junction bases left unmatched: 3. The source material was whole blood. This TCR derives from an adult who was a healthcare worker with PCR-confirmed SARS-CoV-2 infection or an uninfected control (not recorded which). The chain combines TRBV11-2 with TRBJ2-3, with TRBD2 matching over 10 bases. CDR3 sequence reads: CASSRGTSGTDTQYF. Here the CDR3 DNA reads TGTGCCAGCAGCCGGGGGACTAGCGGCACAGATACGCAGTATTTT.